The 24 T cell receptor beta chains given below trace back to one sample, sequenced in a study of blood T cell repertoires in COVID-19. TCRdb's copy holds only in-frame clones and misses some; the assay was immunoSEQ multiplex PCR. The data contain 100,000 to 120,000 clones, about 70% of them seen just once; the ten biggest clones take up 6.5% to 8.5%. Material for sequencing was peripheral blood. Source of these receptors: a woman aged 55-69 years with acute or convalescent COVID-19.

This rearrangement joins TRBV2 to TRBJ2-7; 8 bases are a match to TRBD2. This CDR3 region has 16 residues. Trimming at V came to 8 bases and at J to 1 base, leaving 13 bases not matched to a gene. The germline CDR1 and CDR2 sequences are SNHLY and FYNNEI. The CDR3 spells CASGVPLQRGSYEQYF. The CDR3 DNA follows: TGTGCCAGCGGAGTCCCCCTACAGCGGGGGTCCTACGAGCAGTACTTC.

This clone was counted once. This chain uses TRBV11-2 with TRBJ1-4; TRBD1 matches 7 bases. There are 15 residues in the CDR3. Per germline, CDR1 SGHAT and CDR2 FQNNGV. V shed 0 bases, J shed 8 bases, and the junction held 6 bases outside the gene matches. The CDR3 region is CASSLERQGWEKLFF. CDR3 in DNA: TGTGCCAGCAGCTTAGAACGACAGGGTTGGGAAAAACTGTTTTTT.

This clone has a handful of counts. The V call is TRBV18, the J call TRBJ1-6; D is unclear. Germline lookup yields CDR1 KGHSH and CDR2 LQKENI. V was pared by 3 bases and J by 5 bases, with 14 bases between. The CDR3 contains 16 residues. The CDR3 sequence is CASSPTRQTNNSPLHF. In nucleotides, the CDR3 is TGTGCCAGCTCACCCACCCGACAAACGAATAATTCACCCCTCCACTTT.

V gene TRBV28 combines with J gene TRBJ1-5; maybe TRBD1 (6 bases). Trimming left V 10 bases short and J 3 bases short, with 10 bases between. The CDR3 is made up of 12 amino acids. Germline CDR1 MDHEN, CDR2 SYDVKM. The CDR3 coding sequence is TGTGCCACCAGACAGGTCAATCAGCCCCAGCATTTT. Its protein is CATRQVNQPQHF. Full variable domain (outside the CDR3, taken from reference TRBV28 and TRBJ1-5): DVKVTQSSRYLVKRTGEKVFLECVQDMDHENMFWYRQDPGLGLRLIYFSYDVKMKEKGDIPEGYSVSREKKERFSLILESASTNQTSMYLCATRQVNQPQHFGDGTRLSIL.

This clone was counted between two and nine times. The V gene is TRBV24-1, the J gene TRBJ1-6, with D unclear. The germline V gene encodes CDR1 KGHDR and CDR2 SFDVKD. The CDR3 spans 14 residues. Trimming removed 5 bases from V and 5 bases from J, with 9 bases in between. For the CDR3, the DNA is TGTGCCACCAGTGCACAGACCGATAATTCACCCCTCCACTTT. It specifies CATSAQTDNSPLHF.

The chain carries TRBV28 and TRBJ1-6; the match to TRBD1 covers 11 bases. The length of the CDR3 is 17 residues. The V segment lost 4 bases and the J segment 4 bases; nucleotides outside the gene matches: 6. The V gene's germline CDR1 is MDHEN and CDR2 SYDVKM. The CDR3 DNA follows: TGTGCCAGCAGTTCCGGACAGGGGGCAAGTTATAATTCACCCCTCCACTTT. Protein product: CASSSGQGASYNSPLHF. The variable domain in full, completed from reference TRBV28 and TRBJ1-6, reads DVKVTQSSRYLVKRTGEKVFLECVQDMDHENMFWYRQDPGLGLRLIYFSYDVKMKEKGDIPEGYSVSREKKERFSLILESASTNQTSMYLCASSSGQGASYNSPLHFGNGTRLTVT.

The chain links TRBV2 to TRBJ2-2, with a weak D call TRBD2 (6 bases). The germline V gene encodes CDR1 SNHLY and CDR2 FYNNEI. This CDR3 spans 17 amino acids. V was pared by 4 bases and J by 7 bases, with 22 bases between. The CDR3 nucleotides read TGTGCCAGCAGTGTCGCGAGTGGGATACGGGGAGGCGGGGAGCTGTTTTTT. Residues: CASSVASGIRGGGELFF.

V is TRBV10-3 and J is TRBJ1-1; 7 bases are shared with TRBD1. Germline V gives CDR1 ENHRY, CDR2 SYGVKD. There are 14 residues in the CDR3. The V segment lost 7 bases and the J segment 4 bases; nucleotides outside the gene matches: 9. The CDR3: CAITSGQGVTEAFF. For the CDR3, the DNA is TGTGCCATCACCTCCGGCCAGGGGGTCACTGAAGCTTTCTTT.

Many counts were recorded for this clone. This chain connects TRBV7-2 to TRBJ2-3; the D gene is possibly TRBD2 (6 bases). The CDR3 loop spans 14 amino acids. In germline, CDR1 is SGHTA, CDR2 FQGNSA. The V and J ends lost 1 base and 11 bases respectively, with 16 bases between them. CDR3 sequence reads: CASSLGGTQRKQYF. CDR3 nucleotides: TGTGCCAGCAGCTTAGGCGGGACTCAACGGAAGCAGTATTTT.

V usage is TRBV6-5 and J usage is TRBJ2-7; 7 bases align to TRBD1. This CDR3 comprises 14 residues. The V and J ends lost 6 bases and 0 bases, in that order; junction bases with no gene match: 5. The germline V gene encodes CDR1 MNHEY and CDR2 SVGAGI. CDR3 sequence (DNA): TGTGCCAGCAGACGGGACAGTAGCTCCTACGAGCAGTACTTC. This gives the protein CASRRDSSSYEQYF.

The rearrangement uses TRBV23-1 and TRBJ1-3; perhaps TRBD1 as D (6 bases). TRBV23-1 falls under the ORF class, with uncertain function. This CDR3 comprises 18 residues. The V gene lost 1 base and the J gene lost 0 bases, with 16 bases spanning the gap. In DNA, the CDR3 is TGCGCCAGCAGTCAATGCATGACAGGATTGCTCTCTGGAAACACCATATATTTT. Its translation: CASSQCMTGLLSGNTIYF.

This sequence joins TRBV7-6 and TRBJ1-4; 7 nucleotides agree with TRBD1. The V segment lost 1 base and the J segment 10 bases; nucleotides outside the gene matches: 9. This CDR3 is 15 amino acids long. From germline, CDR1 is SGHVS and CDR2 FNYEAQ. DNA for the CDR3: TGTGCCAGCAGCTTAGGAGTGGAGGGGGCTGGAAAACTGTTTTTT. Translating it yields CASSLGVEGAGKLFF.

The V gene is TRBV18, the J gene TRBJ1-6; D is uncertain. The V gene lost 2 bases and the J gene lost 5 bases, with 7 bases spanning the gap. Germline V CDR1 and CDR2: KGHSH, LQKENI. The CDR3 totals 14 residues. In DNA form, the CDR3 reads TGTGCCAGCTCACCAGCAGACAATAATTCACCCCTCCACTTT. The encoded protein is CASSPADNNSPLHF.

The rearrangement links TRBV5-1 to TRBJ1-4, with D unresolved. The CDR3 has 14 amino acids. V dropped 2 bases and J dropped 0 bases, with 5 bases sitting between them. CDR1 SGHRS and CDR2 YFSETQ come from the germline V gene. The CDR3 sequence is CASSFYATNEKLFF. The CDR3 DNA reads TGCGCCAGCAGCTTCTATGCAACTAATGAAAAACTGTTTTTT.

The chain links TRBV3-1 (or the pseudogene TRBV3-2) to TRBJ2-7, with D hard to call. V lost 0 bases and J lost 7, with 10 bases in between. CDR1 LGHDT and CDR2 YNNKEL come from the germline V gene (reference sequence). This CDR3 contains 13 residues. The CDR3 DNA follows: TGTGCCAGCAGCCAAGATGTCCGGTCGGAGCAGTACTTC. It encodes CASSQDVRSEQYF.

The chain couples TRBV6-4 to TRBJ1-1; D gene unclear. The CDR3 loop spans 13 amino acids. The V and J ends lost 2 bases and 3 bases respectively, with 7 bases between them. Germline loops: CDR1 MRHNA, CDR2 SNTAGT. DNA for the CDR3: TGTGCCAGCAGTGACAATGCGGACACTGAAGCTTTCTTT. Amino acids: CASSDNADTEAFF.

The chain combines TRBV18 with TRBJ2-7; TRBD1 matches 12 bases. Looked up from germline, CDR1 is KGHSH and CDR2 is LQKENI. The ends lost 6 bases at V and 6 bases at J; junction bases unmatched: 9. CDR3 length: 15 amino acids. CDR3 nucleotides: TGTGCCAGCTCGTCTCCGGGACAGGGGGCAAGCGAGCAGTACTTC. This encodes CASSSPGQGASEQYF.

The chain combines TRBV7-4 with TRBJ1-1; D gene unclear. CDR1 SGHVT and CDR2 SQSDAQ come from the germline V gene. Trimming cost V 5 bases and J 1 base, with 20 bases left between them. CDR3 length equals 17 residues. The CDR3 DNA is TGTGCCAGCAGCCACCGACCGGAGGGCTTAAGGAACACTGAAGCTTTCTTT. Protein: CASSHRPEGLRNTEAFF.

This chain connects TRBV27 to TRBJ2-7, with a tentative D call TRBD2 (5 bases). The CDR3 extends over 13 amino acids. Trimming shortened V by 2 bases and J by 5 bases, and 10 bases separated the two germline ends. Germline lookup yields CDR1 MNHEY and CDR2 SMNVEV (reference sequence). For the CDR3, the DNA is TGTGCCAGCAGTTTACGTCGGGGAAACGAGCAGTACTTC. It translates to CASSLRRGNEQYF.

The sample holds one count of this clone. The genes are TRBV6-5 and TRBJ1-2; no definite D call. V was trimmed by 6 bases and J by 4 bases, leaving 15 bases between them. This CDR3 contains 14 residues. Germline V gene data show CDR1 as MNHEY and CDR2 as SVGAGI. As DNA, the CDR3 is TGTGCCAGCAGGCCACGCGGGGATACCTATGGCTACACCTTC. Protein sequence: CASRPRGDTYGYTF.

This chain uses TRBV18 with TRBJ1-2; 8 bases match TRBD1. The junction had 1 base not matched to a gene; V was cut back by 1 base and J by 6 bases. The CDR3 sequence is 13 residues long. Germline CDR1 KGHSH, CDR2 LQKENI. This chain's CDR3 is CASSPRQGHGYTF. The CDR3 bases are TGTGCCAGCTCACCACGACAGGGGCATGGCTACACCTTC.

The chain joins TRBV19 to TRBJ1-5, with D uncertain. V lost 7 bases to trimming and J lost 3 bases, with 10 bases between them. The CDR3 consists of 13 residues. Per the germline V gene, CDR1 is LNHDA and CDR2 is SQIVND (reference sequence). CDR3 nucleotides: TGTGCCAGTACCGCGGTGAACAATCAGCCCCAGCATTTT. This gives the protein CASTAVNNQPQHF.

The gene calls are TRBV11-3 and TRBJ2-1; 8 nucleotides align to TRBD1. Germline V gene sequence: CDR1 SGHNT, CDR2 YENEEA. This CDR3 spans 15 amino acids. Germline trimming cut 5 bases from V and 8 bases from J; bases unmatched to any gene: 11. The DNA of the CDR3 is TGTGCCAGCAGCGCCCGGACAGGGTACGGGGATGAGCAGTTCTTC. Its protein is CASSARTGYGDEQFF. Filled out from reference TRBV11-3 and TRBJ2-1, the complete variable domain reads EAGVVQSPRYKIIEKKQPVAFWCNPISGHNTLYWYLQNLGQGPELLIRYENEEAVDDSQLPKDRFSAERLKGVDSTLKIQPAELGDSAVYLCASSARTGYGDEQFFGPGTRLTVL.

This sequence joins TRBV19 and TRBJ1-5; 7 bases match TRBD1. Losses at the gene ends were 7 bases for V and 4 bases for J; bases not matched to a gene: 7. Germline V CDR1 and CDR2: LNHDA, SQIVND (reference sequence). The CDR3 runs 14 residues. The CDR3 nucleotides are TGTGCCAGTACCGTGACAGGGTCGAATCAGCCCCAGCATTTT. It encodes CASTVTGSNQPQHF.